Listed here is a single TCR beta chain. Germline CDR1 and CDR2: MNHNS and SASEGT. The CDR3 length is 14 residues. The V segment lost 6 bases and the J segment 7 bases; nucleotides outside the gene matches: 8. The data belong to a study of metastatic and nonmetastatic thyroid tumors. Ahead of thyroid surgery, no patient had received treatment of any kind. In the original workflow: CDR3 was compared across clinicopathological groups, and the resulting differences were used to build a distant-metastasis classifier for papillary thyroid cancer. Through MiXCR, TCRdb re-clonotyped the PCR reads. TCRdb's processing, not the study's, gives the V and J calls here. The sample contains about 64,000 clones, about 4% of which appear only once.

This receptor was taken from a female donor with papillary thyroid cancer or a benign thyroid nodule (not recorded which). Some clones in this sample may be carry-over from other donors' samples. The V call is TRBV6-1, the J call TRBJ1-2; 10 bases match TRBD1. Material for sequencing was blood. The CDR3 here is CASRDGTGVAGYTF. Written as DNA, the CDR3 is TGTGCCAGCAGGGATGGGACAGGGGTGGCTGGCTACACCTTC.